The clone carrying this T cell receptor beta chain has a count of ten or more. The antigen is undetermined. This entry belongs to a study of tumor-infiltrating lymphocytes in primary liver carcinoma. Study background: Patients included men and women of 30 to 69 years. Study-level points and caveats: In the absence of sorting, bulk samples left CD4+ and CD8+ repertoires uncompared.

In addition to blood RNA drawn from unsorted whole blood, germline DNA was extracted. The study enrolled treatment-naive patients with chronic HBV infection. The template, roughly 0.45 ug total RNA, yielded TCR beta cDNA made with a constant-region primer. A slightly modified ARM-PCR protocol with three nested multiplex PCR rounds produced these TCR beta libraries. PCR rounds one and two used TRBV1-TRBV30 forward primers with a C-beta reverse primer for around 10 cycles each. TCRdb recomputed calls from the multiplex PCR reads with MiXCR, one row per CDR3 protein. Of about 180,000 distinct CDR3 sequences detected, about 60% appear once; the ten largest clones hold around 74%. The CDR3 spans 19 residues. Trimming took 0 bases from V and 6 from J; bases not matched to a gene: 13. Germline V gene sequence: CDR1 MNHEY, CDR2 SVGEGT.

The origin of this receptor is a man aged 35 to 55 with primary liver carcinoma and hepatitis B virus infection. The J gene is TRBJ2-2, the V gene TRBV6-2 or TRBV6-3; TRBD2 matches 10 bases. The sequencing sample was made of peripheral blood. The CDR3 spells CASSYSSTSGVDGAGELFF. CDR3 in DNA: TGTGCCAGCAGTTACTCGTCAACTAGCGGGGTCGACGGGGCCGGGGAGCTGTTTTTT.